The 12 T cell receptor beta chains below come from one sample, sequenced in a study of graft-versus-host responses after intestinal transplantation. Their antigens are not known. This table comes from immunoSEQ multiplex PCR, and its TCRdb copy is limited to in-frame clones, with some not included. The data hold about 120,000 clones, with approximately 95% observed a single time. The specimen was unstimulated CD8+ T cells sorted from spleen or lymph node cells, collected before intestinal transplant. The receptors here all came from a human donor who received an intestinal transplant.

V usage is TRBV28 and J usage is TRBJ1-2; the match to TRBD1 covers 7 bases. Germline V gene lookup returns CDR1 MDHEN and CDR2 SYDVKM. This CDR3 is 15 amino acids long. Trimming removed 6 bases from V and 2 bases from J; junction bases left unmatched: 9. Written as DNA, the CDR3 is TGTGCCAGCAGACTTACAGGGGAGACCAACTATGGCTACACCTTC. Amino acids: CASRLTGETNYGYTF.

V is TRBV6-5 and J is TRBJ1-2; the D gene is possibly TRBD1 (5 bases). The V and J ends lost 2 bases and 2 bases respectively, with 9 bases between them. CDR1 and CDR2 from the germline V gene are MNHEY and SVGAGI. CDR3 length: 14 amino acids. The CDR3 bases are TGTGCCAGCAGTTACGGGACGGGGAACTATGGCTACACCTTC. Translation gives CASSYGTGNYGYTF.

This sequence joins TRBV7-8 and TRBJ1-1; no firm D call. Germline V CDR1 and CDR2: SGHVS, FQNEAQ. The CDR3 is 17 residues long. The ends were cut back, 2 bases at V and 3 bases at J, with 19 bases in the middle. CDR3 nucleotides: TGTGCCAGCAGCTTAAAGTACCGGGTCGCGACCGACACTGAAGCTTTCTTT. This translates into CASSLKYRVATDTEAFF.

The chain joins TRBV28 to TRBJ2-5, with 16 bases matching TRBD2. The CDR3 extends over 17 amino acids. CDR1 and CDR2 from the germline V gene are MDHEN and SYDVKM. The junction had 7 bases not matched to a gene; V was cut back by 4 bases and J by 5 bases. Here the CDR3 reads CASSSGTSGRDRETQYF. CDR3 coding DNA: TGTGCCAGCAGTTCCGGGACTAGCGGGAGGGACCGGGAGACCCAGTACTTC.

This clone has a single count. The chain couples TRBV9 to TRBJ2-5; tentative D call: TRBD1 (6 bases). Trimming left V 9 bases short and J 2 bases short, with 11 bases between. Germline V gene sequence: CDR1 SGDLS, CDR2 YYNGEE. The CDR3 has 12 residues. CDR3 bases: TGTGCCACGAGGGACACTCAAGAGACCCAGTACTTC. Its protein is CATRDTQETQYF.

The chain employs TRBV7-8 and TRBJ2-7; the match to TRBD2 covers 7 bases. Germline loops: CDR1 SGHVS, CDR2 FQNEAQ. Germline trimming cut 2 bases from V and 2 bases from J; bases unmatched to any gene: 3. This CDR3 contains 14 residues. CDR3 amino acids: CASSLYGGAYEQYF. The CDR3 nucleotides read TGTGCCAGCAGCTTATATGGGGGGGCCTACGAGCAGTACTTC.

V gene TRBV30 combines with J gene TRBJ2-7; 11 bases are shared with TRBD2. There are 12 residues in the CDR3. The germline CDR1 and CDR2 sequences are GTSNPN and SVGIG (reference sequence). The V segment lost 5 bases and the J segment 3 bases; nucleotides outside the gene matches: 0. CDR3 loop: CAWGTSGYEQYF. The CDR3 region has the DNA TGTGCCTGGGGGACTAGCGGCTACGAGCAGTACTTC.

The genes are TRBV6-5 and TRBJ2-3; D is undetermined. There are 15 residues in the CDR3. Germline V gene sequence: CDR1 MNHEY, CDR2 SVGAGI. The V end was cut by 0 bases, the J end by 6 bases, with 13 bases between. CDR3 coding DNA: TGTGCCAGCAGTTACTCAAGCCATTCCGGGGATACGCAGTATTTT. Amino acids: CASSYSSHSGDTQYF.

This rearrangement joins TRBV6-5 to TRBJ2-1; no reliable D call. The V gene lost 3 bases and the J gene lost 5 bases, with 8 bases spanning the gap. The CDR3 is made up of 13 amino acids. CDR1 and CDR2 (germline): MNHEY, SVGAGI. DNA for the CDR3: TGTGCCAGCAGTTATGGTGGGGACAATGAGCAGTTCTTC. This encodes CASSYGGDNEQFF.

The V gene is TRBV27, the J gene TRBJ2-3, with a weak D call TRBD2 (5 bases). This CDR3 region has 15 residues. Looked up from germline, CDR1 is MNHEY and CDR2 is SMNVEV (reference sequence). Trimming took off 8 bases at V and 8 bases at J, with 23 bases between the two ends. CDR3 in amino acids: CASGSSPKPRGTQYF. The CDR3 DNA follows: TGTGCCAGCGGAAGTAGTCCAAAACCCCGGGGTACGCAGTATTTT.

V and J are TRBV9 and TRBJ2-3; 8 bases agree with TRBD2. Per the germline V gene, CDR1 is SGDLS and CDR2 is YYNGEE. The CDR3 consists of 17 residues. The ends lost 3 bases at V and 4 bases at J; junction bases unmatched: 13. The CDR3 loop is CASSALAERESPDTQYF. The CDR3 DNA reads TGTGCCAGCAGCGCCCTGGCCGAGCGGGAGTCCCCAGATACGCAGTATTTT.

V usage is TRBV27 and J usage is TRBJ1-1; no clear D gene. Germline values: CDR1 MNHEY, CDR2 SMNVEV (reference sequence). The V end was cut by 6 bases, the J end by 0 bases, with 11 bases between. The CDR3 runs 14 residues. The CDR3 reads CASRPRSMNTEAFF. DNA of the CDR3: TGTGCCAGCAGGCCCAGATCCATGAACACTGAAGCTTTCTTT.